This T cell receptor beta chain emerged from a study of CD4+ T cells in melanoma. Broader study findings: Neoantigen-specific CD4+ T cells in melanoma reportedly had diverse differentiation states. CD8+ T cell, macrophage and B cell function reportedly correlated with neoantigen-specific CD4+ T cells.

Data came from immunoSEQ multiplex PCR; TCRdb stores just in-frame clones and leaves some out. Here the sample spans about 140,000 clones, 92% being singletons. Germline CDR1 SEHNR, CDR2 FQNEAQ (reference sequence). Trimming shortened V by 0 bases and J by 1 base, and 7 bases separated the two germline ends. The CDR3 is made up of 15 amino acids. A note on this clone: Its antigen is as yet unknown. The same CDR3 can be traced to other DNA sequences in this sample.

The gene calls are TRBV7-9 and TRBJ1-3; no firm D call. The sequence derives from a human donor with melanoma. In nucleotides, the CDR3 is TGTGCCAGCAGCTTAGCGCTCACTTCTGGAAACACCATATATTTT. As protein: CASSLALTSGNTIYF.